This passage covers 5 T cell receptor beta chains from one sample sequenced in a study of neurological immune-mediated disorders. TCRdb ran MiXCR on the 5' RACE reads and lists one entry per CDR3 protein. The repertoire holds some 54,000 distinct CDR3 sequences, with about 11% as singletons. This sample's time point: longitudinal time-point 1 (baseline). Source material: PBMCs. Receptor source: a male donor with HTLV-1-associated myelopathy (HAM/TSP).

This clonotype was found a few times. V gene TRBV4-1 combines with J gene TRBJ2-1; TRBD1 agrees at 7 bases. Trimming cost V 2 bases and J 2 bases; bases outside gene matches: 3. The CDR3 spans 15 residues. From germline, CDR1 is MGHRA and CDR2 YSYEKL. The CDR3 bases are TGCGCCAGCAGCCAAAAGACAGGGACCTACAATGAGCAGTTCTTC. Amino acids: CASSQKTGTYNEQFF.

This clonotype occurred many times. The rearrangement links TRBV6-5 to TRBJ1-1; no clear D. From germline, CDR1 is MNHEY and CDR2 SVGAGI. The CDR3 spans 14 residues. The germline V and J ends were trimmed by 10 bases and 4 bases, with 19 bases remaining between them. The CDR3 loop reads CATRSAVKVTEAFF. CDR3 coding DNA: TGTGCCACCCGGTCCGCCGTAAAGGTCACTGAAGCTTTCTTT.

Comments on this clonotype: The DNA is omitted, as the CDR3 cannot be located on it reliably, and the CDR3 follows TCRdb's listing. The chain has TRBV5-5 and TRBJ2-2; the D segment call TRBD1 is taken from the table without a DNA check. Germline loops: CDR1 SGHKS, CDR2 YYEKEE (reference sequence). Termini included, the CDR3 measures 21 amino acids. The CDR3 reads CASSFYICSAHRDTSTGELFF.

This clonotype was counted at least ten times. The chain employs TRBV7-2 and TRBJ2-5, with D tentatively TRBD2 (6 bases). V lost 1 base, J lost 5 bases, and 8 bases lay in between. Per the germline V gene, CDR1 is SGHTA and CDR2 is FQGNSA. The CDR3 spans 13 residues. The CDR3 DNA reads as TGTGCCAGCAGCTTAGAAGCGGGTGAGACCCAGTACTTC. Translated: CASSLEAGETQYF.

This clonotype was seen only once. The rearrangement uses TRBV7-8 and TRBJ1-1; D is perhaps TRBD1 (5 bases). This CDR3 spans 15 amino acids. Per the germline V gene, CDR1 is SGHVS and CDR2 is FQNEAQ. V was shortened by 2 bases and J by 0 bases, with 10 bases between the two germline ends. The CDR3: CASSLRWGVNTEAFF. The CDR3 coding sequence is TGTGCCAGCAGCTTAAGATGGGGGGTGAACACTGAAGCTTTCTTT.